The 10 T cell receptor delta chains below come from one sample, sequenced in a study of γδ T cells in repeated Plasmodium falciparum infection. Bulk repertoires came from Vgamma9/Vdelta2+ or Vdelta2-negative gammadelta T cells flow-sorted from PBMC. TCRdb fed the multiplex PCR reads into CATT to redo clone calling. The sample gives roughly 93,000 delta-chain clones, over 1.1% of which show up once; just under 9% is in the top ten. The sequenced sample was gamma-delta T cells from blood. Every receptor here comes from a pool of human donors (malaria-infected and uninfected, not separated).

This clone has just a few counts. Being one base from a much bigger clone, this may be a read error. The genes are TRDV2 and TRDJ1; TRDD3 agrees at 13 bases. CDR3 length: 20 residues. In germline, CDR1 is GEAIGNYY, CDR2 EKD. The CDR3 DNA is TGTGCCTGTGACGCTGTACTGGGGGATACGAGTAACGCCTACACCGATAAACCCATCTTT. This gives the protein CACDAVLGDTSNAYTDKPIF.

This clone was observed a few times. The TCRdb protein comes from a much larger clone and disagrees with this DNA's translation at residue 12, likely due to a read error; the protein given here is derived from the DNA. This rearrangement joins TRDV1 to TRDJ1, with 10 bases matching TRDD3. This CDR3 has 20 amino acids. The V and J ends lost 2 bases and 8 bases, in that order; junction bases with no gene match: 23. CDR1 is TSWWSYY and CDR2 is QGS in the germline V gene. For the CDR3, the DNA is TGTGCTCTTGGGGAAAATTCCTGCGGCCTTCTCCCGTGGGGGATACAGAAACTCATCTTT. Encoded protein: CALGENSCGLLPWGIQKLIF.

To note about this clone: This likely traces to a read error, being one base from a far larger clone. This same CDR3 is encoded by further DNA sequences in the sample. The V and J genes are TRDV2 and TRDJ2, with D unclear. TCRdb leaves out the J gene; it was filled in here by matching the DNA to germline. Trimming took 0 bases from V and 4 from J, leaving 8 bases between them. The CDR3 runs to 14 residues. Germline CDR1 reads GEAIGNYY; CDR2 reads EKD. Here the CDR3 DNA reads TGTGCCTGTGACACCATTACCGGGACAGCACAACTCTTCTTT. Protein: CACDTITGTAQLFF.

This clone was seen many times. A read error likely explains this, since a far larger clone differs by one base. Different DNA sequences within this sample yield the same CDR3. The chain combines TRDV1 with TRDJ1, with D perhaps TRDD3 (5 bases). CDR1 and CDR2 (germline): TSWWSYY, QGS. This CDR3 is 18 amino acids long. The CDR3 region is CALGEVGGIPSYTDKLIF. CDR3 DNA: TGCGCTCTTGGGGAAGTGGGAGGGATCCCATCCTACACCGATAAACTCATCTTT.

The gene calls are TRDV1 and TRDJ1; TRDD3 matches 9 bases. The J gene, not given by TCRdb, was assigned here from a germline match of the nucleotide sequence. The V gene's germline CDR1 is TSWWSYY and CDR2 QGS. Losses at the gene ends were 4 bases for V and 9 bases for J; bases not matched to a gene: 27. The CDR3 runs 20 residues. The CDR3 here is CALGGTILPLGDYYEWELIF. CDR3 nucleotide sequence: TGTGCTCTTGGGGGGACGATTCTTCCCCTGGGGGATTACTATGAATGGGAACTCATCTTT.

Turning to this clone: TCRdb has a much larger clone's protein, which differs at residue 16 from the translation of this DNA, likely because of a read error; what is shown is the protein translated from the DNA. The chain has TRDV2 and TRDJ3, with 8 bases matching TRDD3. The J gene was not available in TCRdb and was assigned here by matching the DNA to germline segments. Per the germline V gene, CDR1 is GEAIGNYY and CDR2 is EKD. This CDR3 comprises 19 residues. The CDR3 loop is CACDTGGFGSSWDTRPMFF. In nucleotides, the CDR3 is TGTGCCTGTGACACTGGGGGATTCGGGAGCTCCTGGGACACCCGACCGATGTTTTTC.

With regard to this clone: For this DNA, TCRdb reports the protein of a much larger clone, which diverges at residue 17, most likely from a read error; the protein presented here is translated directly from the DNA. This sample includes further DNA sequences coding for the same CDR3. The chain is built from TRDV1 and TRDJ1; 10 positions agree with TRDD3. The junction had 24 bases not matched to a gene; V was cut back by 0 bases and J by 5 bases. The CDR3 is made up of 22 amino acids. CDR1 is TSWWSYY and CDR2 is QGS in the germline V gene. This CDR3 is CALGELGPLKVLGDPNADKLIF. In DNA, the CDR3 is TGTGCTCTTGGGGAACTTGGCCCTCTCAAAGTACTGGGGGATCCGAACGCTGATAAACTCATCTTT.

This clone was seen only a few times. TCRdb assigns this DNA the protein of a much larger clone, which departs from its translation at residue 13; this likely reflects a read error, and the protein shown comes from translating the DNA. V usage is TRDV2 and J usage is TRDJ1; TRDD3 matches 7 bases. TCRdb lists no J gene, so it was determined here by aligning the DNA to germline. This CDR3 is 17 amino acids long. CDR1 GEAIGNYY and CDR2 EKD come from the germline V gene. CDR3 amino acids: CACDTKRGYAPTGKLIF. As DNA, the CDR3 is TGTGCCTGTGACACTAAACGCGGATACGCTCCCACCGGTAAACTCATCTTT.

This clone has just a few counts. TCRdb pairs this DNA with a much larger clone's protein that differs at residue 3, likely a read error; the protein shown was translated from the DNA. The chain employs TRDV3 and TRDJ1; 9 bases are shared with TRDD3. Matching the DNA to germline supplied the J gene, which TCRdb does not give. Trimming cost V 5 bases and J 1 base; bases outside gene matches: 11. Germline-derived CDR1 and CDR2 are TVYSNPD and GDNSRS (reference sequence). The CDR3 has 15 residues. The CDR3 protein is CALAVLGDLTDKLIF. The CDR3 bases are TGTGCCCTTGCCGTACTGGGGGACCTCACCGATAAACTCATCTTT.

This clone occurred many times. The mismatch at residue 3 between this DNA's translation and the TCRdb protein of a much larger clone likely reflects a read error; the protein shown is translated from the DNA. The gene calls are TRDV2 and TRDJ1; D call uncertain. TCRdb does not report a J gene; here it was assigned by matching the DNA to germline references. CDR1 and CDR2 from the germline V gene are GEAIGNYY and EKD. The CDR3 runs 15 residues. The CDR3 region has the DNA TGTGCCCGTGACACCGTGGTACCCGACACCGATAAACTCATCTTT. It codes for CARDTVVPDTDKLIF.